The 3 T cell receptor beta chains below were found in one sample sequenced in a study of T cells in localized non-small cell lung cancer. TCRdb's copy holds only in-frame clones and misses some; the assay was immunoSEQ multiplex PCR. The sample records tens of thousands of clones, over 75% being singletons. Specimen: PBMCs, collected before any cancer treatment. The receptors come from a woman aged 40-69 years with stage II squamous cell lung carcinoma.

The chain combines TRBV6-1 with TRBJ1-5, with a weak D call TRBD1 (6 bases). CDR1 and CDR2 from the germline V gene are MNHNS and SASEGT. This CDR3 has 12 amino acids. V was clipped by 10 bases and J by 6 bases, with 13 bases between them. The CDR3 spells CANRARVQPQHF. The DNA for the CDR3 is TGTGCCAACAGGGCCAGGGTTCAGCCCCAGCATTTT.

This CDR3 is CASSIQEAGNQPQHF. The CDR3 region has the DNA TGTGCCAGTAGTATTCAGGAGGCGGGCAATCAGCCCCAGCATTTT. The V gene is TRBV19, the J gene TRBJ1-5; D is undetermined. Germline V gene data show CDR1 as LNHDA and CDR2 as SQIVND (reference sequence). V shed 3 bases and J shed 2 bases, with 11 bases lying between them. The CDR3 has 15 amino acids. Supplemented by reference TRBV19 and TRBJ1-5, the full variable domain reads DGGITQSPKYLFRKEGQNVTLSCEQNLNHDAMYWYRQDPGQGLRLIYYSQIVNDFQKGDIAEGYSVSREKKESFPLTVTSAQKNPTAFYLCASSIQEAGNQPQHFGDGTRLSIL.

The V and J genes are TRBV2 and TRBJ1-1; 9 bases match TRBD1. CDR1 is SNHLY and CDR2 is FYNNEI in the germline V gene. Germline trimming cut 4 bases from V and 5 bases from J; bases unmatched to any gene: 2. This CDR3 contains 13 residues. The CDR3 coding sequence is TGTGCCAGCAGTGGTGACAGGGGGACTGAAGCTTTCTTT. Its protein is CASSGDRGTEAFF.